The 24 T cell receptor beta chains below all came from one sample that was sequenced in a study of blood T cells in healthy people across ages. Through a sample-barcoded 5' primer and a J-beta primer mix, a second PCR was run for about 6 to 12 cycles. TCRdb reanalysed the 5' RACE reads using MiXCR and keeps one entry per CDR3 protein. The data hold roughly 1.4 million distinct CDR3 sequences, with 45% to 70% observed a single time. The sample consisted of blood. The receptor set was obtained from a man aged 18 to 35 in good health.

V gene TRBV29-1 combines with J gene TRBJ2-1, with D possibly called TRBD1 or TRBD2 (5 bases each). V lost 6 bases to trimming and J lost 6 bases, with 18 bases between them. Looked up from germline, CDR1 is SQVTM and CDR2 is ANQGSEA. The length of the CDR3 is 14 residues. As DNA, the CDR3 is TGCAGCGTGGATAGTGGGGGTGGGAGCAATGAGCAGTTCTTC. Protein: CSVDSGGGSNEQFF.

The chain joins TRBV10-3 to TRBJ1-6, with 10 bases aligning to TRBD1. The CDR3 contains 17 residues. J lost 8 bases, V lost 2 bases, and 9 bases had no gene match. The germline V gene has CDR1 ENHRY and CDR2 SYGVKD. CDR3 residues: CAISETDRGRDDSPLHF. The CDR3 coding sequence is TGTGCCATCAGTGAGACAGACAGGGGGCGTGATGATTCACCCCTCCACTTT.

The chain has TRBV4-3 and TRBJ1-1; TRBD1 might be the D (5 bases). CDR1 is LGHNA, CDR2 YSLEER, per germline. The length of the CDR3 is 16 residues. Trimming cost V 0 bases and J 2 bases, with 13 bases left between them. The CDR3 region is CASSQDRTPANTEAFF. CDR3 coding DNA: TGCGCCAGCAGCCAAGATAGGACACCGGCTAACACTGAAGCTTTCTTT.

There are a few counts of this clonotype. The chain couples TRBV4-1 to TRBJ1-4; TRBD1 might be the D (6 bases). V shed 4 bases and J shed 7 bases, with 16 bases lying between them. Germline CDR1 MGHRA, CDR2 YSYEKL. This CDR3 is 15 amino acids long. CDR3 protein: CASSLLGGIREKLFF. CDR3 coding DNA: TGCGCCAGCAGCCTCCTAGGGGGAATTCGTGAAAAACTGTTTTTT.

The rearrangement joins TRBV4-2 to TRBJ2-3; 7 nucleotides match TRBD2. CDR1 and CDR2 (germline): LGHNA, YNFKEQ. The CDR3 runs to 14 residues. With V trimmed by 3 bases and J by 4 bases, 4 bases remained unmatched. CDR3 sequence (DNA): TGTGCCAGCAGCCAGGCTAGCGGCCCAGATACGCAGTATTTT. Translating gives CASSQASGPDTQYF.

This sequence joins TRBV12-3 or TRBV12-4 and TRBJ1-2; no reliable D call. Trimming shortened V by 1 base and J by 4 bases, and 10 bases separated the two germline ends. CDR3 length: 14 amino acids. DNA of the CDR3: TGTGCCAGCAGTTTAGGGGCAGGCACCTATGGCTACACCTTC. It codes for CASSLGAGTYGYTF.

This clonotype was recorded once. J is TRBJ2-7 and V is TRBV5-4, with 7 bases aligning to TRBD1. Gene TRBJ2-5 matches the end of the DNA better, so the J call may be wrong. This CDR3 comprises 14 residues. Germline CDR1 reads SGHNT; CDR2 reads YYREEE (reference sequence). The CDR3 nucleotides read TGTGCCAGCAGCTGGGGACAGATCCAAGAGACCCAGTACTTC. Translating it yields CASSWGQIQETQYF.

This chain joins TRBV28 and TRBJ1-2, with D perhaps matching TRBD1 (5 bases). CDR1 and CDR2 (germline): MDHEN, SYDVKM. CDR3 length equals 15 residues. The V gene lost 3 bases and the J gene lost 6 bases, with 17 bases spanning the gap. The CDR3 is CASSLGLGGLDGYTF. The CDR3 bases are TGTGCCAGCAGTTTGGGATTGGGGGGTCTTGATGGCTACACCTTC.

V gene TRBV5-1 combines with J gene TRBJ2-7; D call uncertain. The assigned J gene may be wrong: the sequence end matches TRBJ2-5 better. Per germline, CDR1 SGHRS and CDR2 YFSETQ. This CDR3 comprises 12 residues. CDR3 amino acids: CASSSELETQYF. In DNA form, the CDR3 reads TGCGCCAGCAGCTCCGAATTGGAGACCCAGTACTTC.

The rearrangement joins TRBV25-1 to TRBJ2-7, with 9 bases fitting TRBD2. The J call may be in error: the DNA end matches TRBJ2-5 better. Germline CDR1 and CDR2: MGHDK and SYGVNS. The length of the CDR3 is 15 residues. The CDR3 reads CASSEYSGGLETQYF. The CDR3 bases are TGTGCCAGCAGTGAATACAGCGGGGGGTTGGAGACCCAGTACTTC.

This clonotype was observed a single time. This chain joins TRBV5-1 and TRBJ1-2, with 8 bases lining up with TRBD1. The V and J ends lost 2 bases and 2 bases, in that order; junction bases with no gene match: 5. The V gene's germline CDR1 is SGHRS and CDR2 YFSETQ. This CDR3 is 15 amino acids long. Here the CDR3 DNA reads TGCGCCAGCAGCTTATATGGACAGGGAAACTATGGCTACACCTTC. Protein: CASSLYGQGNYGYTF.

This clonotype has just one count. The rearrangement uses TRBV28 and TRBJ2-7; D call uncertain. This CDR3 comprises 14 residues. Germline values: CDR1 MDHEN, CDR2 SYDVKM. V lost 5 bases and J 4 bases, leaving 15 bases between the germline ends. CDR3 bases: TGTGCCAGCAGTATTCCAGCGTCGCGTTACGAGCAGTACTTC. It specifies CASSIPASRYEQYF. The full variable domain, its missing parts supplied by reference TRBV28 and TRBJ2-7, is DVKVTQSSRYLVKRTGEKVFLECVQDMDHENMFWYRQDPGLGLRLIYFSYDVKMKEKGDIPEGYSVSREKKERFSLILESASTNQTSMYLCASSIPASRYEQYFGPGTRLTVT.

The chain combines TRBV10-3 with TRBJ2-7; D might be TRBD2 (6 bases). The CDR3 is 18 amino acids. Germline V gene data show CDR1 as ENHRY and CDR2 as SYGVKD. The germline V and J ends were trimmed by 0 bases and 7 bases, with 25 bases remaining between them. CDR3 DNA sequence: TGTGCCATCAGTGAGTCGGGGCAGCGAGGGAGGATCTACAATGAGCAGTACTTC. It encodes CAISESGQRGRIYNEQYF.

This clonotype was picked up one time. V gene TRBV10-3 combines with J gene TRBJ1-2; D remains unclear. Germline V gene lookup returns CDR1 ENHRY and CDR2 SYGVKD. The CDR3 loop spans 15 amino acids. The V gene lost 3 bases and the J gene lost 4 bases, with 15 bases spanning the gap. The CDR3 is CAISDSSRVFYGYTF. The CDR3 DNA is TGTGCCATCAGTGACTCTTCGCGGGTGTTCTATGGCTACACCTTC.

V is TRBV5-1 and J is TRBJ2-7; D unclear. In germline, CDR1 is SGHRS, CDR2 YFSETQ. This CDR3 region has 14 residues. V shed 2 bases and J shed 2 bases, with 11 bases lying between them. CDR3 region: CASSFGANTYEQYF. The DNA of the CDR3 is TGCGCCAGCAGCTTCGGAGCGAACACCTACGAGCAGTACTTC. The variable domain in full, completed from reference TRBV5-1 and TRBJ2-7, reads KAGVTQTPRYLIKTRGQQVTLSCSPISGHRSVSWYQQTPGQGLQFLFEYFSETQRNKGNFPGRFSGRQFSNSRSEMNVSTLELGDSALYLCASSFGANTYEQYFGPGTRLTVT.

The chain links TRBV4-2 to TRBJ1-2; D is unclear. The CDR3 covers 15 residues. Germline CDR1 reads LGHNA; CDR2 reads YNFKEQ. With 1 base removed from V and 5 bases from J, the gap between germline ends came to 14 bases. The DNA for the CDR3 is TGTGCCAGCAGCCAAGGGGTGGGAGGCGAGTATGGCTACACCTTC. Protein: CASSQGVGGEYGYTF.

The CDR3 DNA is TGTGCCAGCAGCCCCCGGGGCGGGCTGGATTCACCCCTCCACTTT. Translating it yields CASSPRGGLDSPLHF. The chain joins TRBV7-2 to TRBJ1-6, with D possibly matching TRBD1 (5 bases). V was shortened by 5 bases and J by 8 bases, with 16 bases between the two germline ends. Per the germline V gene, CDR1 is SGHTA and CDR2 is FQGNSA. This CDR3 is 15 amino acids long.

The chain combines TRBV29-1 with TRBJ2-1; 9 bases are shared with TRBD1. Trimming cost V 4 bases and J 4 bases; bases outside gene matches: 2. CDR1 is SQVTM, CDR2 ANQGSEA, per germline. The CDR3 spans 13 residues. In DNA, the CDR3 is TGCAGCGTTGGGACAGGGGATTACAATGAGCAGTTCTTC. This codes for CSVGTGDYNEQFF.

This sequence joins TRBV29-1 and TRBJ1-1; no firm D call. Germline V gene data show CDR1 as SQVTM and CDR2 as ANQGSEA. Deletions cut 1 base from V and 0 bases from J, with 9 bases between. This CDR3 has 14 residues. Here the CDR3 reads CSVEAGGLNTEAFF. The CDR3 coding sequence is TGCAGCGTTGAAGCTGGCGGCCTGAACACTGAAGCTTTCTTT.

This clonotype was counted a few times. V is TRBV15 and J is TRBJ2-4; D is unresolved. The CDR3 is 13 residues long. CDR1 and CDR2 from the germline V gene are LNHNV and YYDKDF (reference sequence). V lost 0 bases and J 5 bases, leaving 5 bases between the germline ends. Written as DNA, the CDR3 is TGTGCCACCAGCAGAGATCGGCAAAACATTCAGTACTTC. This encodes CATSRDRQNIQYF.

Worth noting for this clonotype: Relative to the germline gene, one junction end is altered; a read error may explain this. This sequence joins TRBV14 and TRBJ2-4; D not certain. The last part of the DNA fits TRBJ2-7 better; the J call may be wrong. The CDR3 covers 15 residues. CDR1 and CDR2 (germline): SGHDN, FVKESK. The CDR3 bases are TGTGCCAGTAGCCCCGGTTTGGGTAGGCCCTACGAGCAGTACTTC. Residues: CASSPGLGRPYEQYF.

DNA for the CDR3: TGTGCCAGCAGCCAGGACGACGGTAGCAATCAGCCCCAGCATTTT. Translating gives CASSQDDGSNQPQHF. This rearrangement joins TRBV4-2 to TRBJ1-5; D remains ambiguous. V lost 3 bases, J lost 0 bases, and 9 bases lay in between. CDR1 is LGHNA, CDR2 YNFKEQ, per germline. The CDR3 runs to 15 residues.

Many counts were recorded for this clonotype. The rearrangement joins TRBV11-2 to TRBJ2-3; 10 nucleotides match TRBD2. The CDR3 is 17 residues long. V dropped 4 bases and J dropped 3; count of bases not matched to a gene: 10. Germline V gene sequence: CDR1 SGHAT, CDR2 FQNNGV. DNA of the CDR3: TGTGCCAGCAGCTCCCCGGCTAGCGGGAGCTGGACAGATACGCAGTATTTT. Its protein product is CASSSPASGSWTDTQYF.

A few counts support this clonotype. The CDR3 loop is CASGTSVSYEQYF. CDR3 coding DNA: TGTGCCAGCGGGACTAGCGTTTCCTACGAGCAGTACTTC. V and J are TRBV7-9 and TRBJ2-7, with TRBD2 matching over 10 bases. Germline CDR1 is SEHNR and CDR2 is FQNEAQ (reference sequence). The ends lost 8 bases at V and 1 base at J; junction bases unmatched: 2. The CDR3 sequence is 13 residues long.